This T cell receptor (beta chain) was documented in a study of T cell changes during pregnancy in multiple sclerosis. This CDR3 has 13 amino acids. Trimming cost V 5 bases and J 4 bases, with 11 bases left between them. Germline loops: CDR1 KGHSH, CDR2 LQKENI. This table comes from immunoSEQ multiplex PCR, and its TCRdb copy is limited to in-frame clones, with some not included. Here the sample spans 50,000 to 55,000 clones, about nine tenths being singletons. The source of this sequence is a female donor with multiple sclerosis, enrolled in a pregnancy study. The V and J genes are TRBV18 and TRBJ2-5, with a possible D match to TRBD1 (5 bases). Sample: CD4+ T cells from peripheral blood mononuclear cells, taken in the third trimester of pregnancy. CDR3 loop: CASSNMGRETQYF. The DNA of the CDR3 is TGTGCCAGCTCAAATATGGGGCGAGAGACCCAGTACTTC.